The clone carrying this T cell receptor beta chain was counted once. The record originates from a study of blood T cell repertoires in COVID-19. Study details: The United States, Italy and Spain provided the acute and convalescent COVID-19 samples.

With 5 bases removed from V and 8 bases from J, the gap between germline ends came to 22 bases. Germline assignment: CDR1 MDHEN and CDR2 SYDVKM. CDR3 length equals 16 residues. Per the study methods: Amplification with reference gene primers provided the estimates of nucleated cell counts. Sequencing was performed with immunoSEQ multiplex PCR; in TCRdb, only in-frame clones are kept and a portion is missing. D and trimming were read from the DNA, whereas the V and J calls and clone size are those reported in that table. The sample yields under 300,000 clones, roughly 80% seen once. This chain uses TRBV28 with TRBJ2-1; D might be TRBD2 (6 bases). The clonotype originates from a woman older than 75 with acute or convalescent COVID-19. The material sequenced was peripheral blood. The chain's CDR3 is CASSIRGGGGLYEQFF. The CDR3 bases are TGTGCCAGCAGTATCCGGGGAGGCGGCGGGTTATATGAGCAGTTCTTC.